Below, 31 T cell receptor beta chains from the same sample are listed, as sequenced in a study of T cells after yellow fever vaccination. Via MiXCR, TCRdb re-called the 5' RACE reads, giving one row per CDR3 protein. The table shows some 560,000 distinct CDR3 sequences, with roughly a fifth occurring only once. The sequencing here drew on PBMCs, taken 15 days after the yellow fever booster vaccination. These TCRs come from a man aged 30 to 39 who received the YFV17D yellow fever vaccine.

This chain links TRBV20-1 with TRBJ2-3, with 11 bases identical to TRBD2. Germline trimming cut 6 bases from V and 4 bases from J; bases unmatched to any gene: 3. The CDR3 sequence is 13 residues long. Germline V CDR1 and CDR2: DFQATT, SNEGSKA (reference sequence). The CDR3 here is CSALAGAADTQYF. CDR3 DNA sequence: TGCAGTGCACTAGCGGGAGCGGCAGATACGCAGTATTTT.

This clonotype was observed a few times. V and J are TRBV20-1 and TRBJ2-7, with D hard to call. CDR3 length: 13 amino acids. Germline CDR1 is DFQATT and CDR2 is SNEGSKA (reference sequence). Deletions cut 0 bases from V and 2 bases from J, with 8 bases between. CDR3 DNA: TGCAGTGCTAGAGATCCTGATCCCTACGAGCAGTACTTC. It specifies CSARDPDPYEQYF.

This clonotype appeared many times. V usage is TRBV18 and J usage is TRBJ2-7, with 10 nucleotides matching TRBD2. CDR1 and CDR2 from the germline V gene are KGHSH and LQKENI. V lost 3 bases and J lost 6; bases outside the gene matches: 5. The CDR3 extends over 14 amino acids. CDR3 coding DNA: TGTGCCAGCTCACCTGGCCTAGCGGGAGTCGAGCAGTACTTC. Translation: CASSPGLAGVEQYF.

In this sample, this clonotype turned up a few times. This chain links TRBV29-1 with TRBJ2-5; 14 bases line up with TRBD2. Trimming at V came to 7 bases and at J to 3 bases, leaving 4 bases not matched to a gene. Germline CDR1 SQVTM, CDR2 ANQGSEA. The CDR3 has 14 residues. The CDR3 spells CSARLAGGKETQYF. The CDR3 region has the DNA TGCAGCGCTAGACTAGCGGGAGGGAAAGAGACCCAGTACTTC.

This sequence joins TRBV20-1 and TRBJ2-4, with D unresolved. The V end was cut by 3 bases, the J end by 8 bases, with 14 bases between. The CDR3 is 13 residues long. The germline V gene encodes CDR1 DFQATT and CDR2 SNEGSKA (reference sequence). Written as DNA, the CDR3 is TGCAGTGCTAGCCCTAAAATCGGCGACATTCAGTACTTC. Translation gives CSASPKIGDIQYF.

This clonotype was recorded a few times. The genes are TRBV10-3 and TRBJ1-5; no clear D. Deletions cut 0 bases from V and 4 bases from J, with 10 bases between. Germline values: CDR1 ENHRY, CDR2 SYGVKD. CDR3 length equals 15 residues. In nucleotides, the CDR3 is TGTGCCATCAGTGAGTCGATTGGCCAAAATCAGCCCCAGCATTTT. This gives the protein CAISESIGQNQPQHF.

This chain links TRBV7-8 with TRBJ1-4; D is uncertain. With 4 bases removed from V and 8 bases from J, the gap between germline ends came to 14 bases. The CDR3 is 14 amino acids. The germline gives CDR1 SGHVS, CDR2 FQNEAQ. CDR3 DNA sequence: TGTGCCAGCAGCTCCCGGACTAGTCTCGAAAAACTGTTTTTT. This translates into CASSSRTSLEKLFF. Full variable domain (missing parts from reference TRBV7-8 and TRBJ1-4): GAGVSQSPRYKVAKRGQDVALRCDPISGHVSLFWYQQALGQGPEFLTYFQNEAQLDKSGLPSDRFFAERPEGSVSTLKIQRTQQEDSAVYLCASSSRTSLEKLFFGSGTQLSVL.

This clonotype was picked up a small number of times. This rearrangement joins TRBV7-2 to TRBJ1-2, with D possibly being TRBD1 (5 bases). Germline CDR1 is SGHTA and CDR2 is FQGNSA. This CDR3 region has 14 residues. V lost 5 bases and J lost 3, with 13 bases in between. CDR3 region: CASSPRAPHYGYTF. The CDR3 DNA reads TGTGCCAGCAGCCCCAGGGCGCCGCACTATGGCTACACCTTC. The entire variable domain, with the rest obtained from reference TRBV7-2 and TRBJ1-2, is as follows: GAGVSQSPSNKVTEKGKDVELRCDPISGHTALYWYRQSLGQGLEFLIYFQGNSAPDKSGLPSDRFSAERTGGSVSTLTIQRTQQEDSAVYLCASSPRAPHYGYTFGSGTRLTVV.

At least ten counts were recorded for this clonotype. Compared with germline, one end of the junction differs, possibly owing to a read error. The V and J genes are TRBV9 and TRBJ2-3; the D is unclear. The CDR3 contains 12 residues. CDR1 SGDLS and CDR2 YYNGEE come from the germline V gene. The DNA of the CDR3 is TGCGCCAGCAGCGCCGACACAGATACGCAGTATTTT. Translation: CASSADTDTQYF.

This clonotype showed up just a few times. The chain is built from TRBV6-9 and TRBJ2-7; D is perhaps TRBD2 (6 bases). The CDR3 totals 13 residues. Trimming stripped 1 base from V and 6 bases from J, with 10 bases between. Per the germline V gene, CDR1 is MNHGY and CDR2 is SVAAGI. The DNA for the CDR3 is TGTGCCAGCAGTTATTGGGGGGTCGGCGAGCAGTACTTC. Translating it yields CASSYWGVGEQYF.

This clonotype was observed a few times. V usage is TRBV6-5 and J usage is TRBJ2-7, with D possibly being TRBD2 (6 bases). V was shortened by 6 bases and J by 6 bases, with 12 bases between the two germline ends. CDR3 size: 12 residues. Germline lookup yields CDR1 MNHEY and CDR2 SVGAGI. CDR3 sequence (DNA): TGTGCCAGCAGAACGGGAGATCGCGAGCAGTACTTC. Its translation is CASRTGDREQYF.

The chain couples TRBV20-1 to TRBJ2-7; D gene unclear. V was pared by 6 bases and J by 3 bases, with 9 bases between. The CDR3 extends over 11 amino acids. Germline loops: CDR1 DFQATT, CDR2 SNEGSKA (reference sequence). The CDR3 spells CSAQRDYEQYF. The CDR3, as DNA: TGCAGTGCACAGAGAGACTACGAGCAGTACTTC.

The chain uses TRBV20-1 and TRBJ2-1; 7 bases agree with TRBD1. V gave up 4 bases and J gave up 0 bases; unmatched junction bases: 9. The CDR3 covers 16 residues. Germline values: CDR1 DFQATT, CDR2 SNEGSKA (reference sequence). The CDR3 here is CSAKGQSPDSYNEQFF. The CDR3 DNA reads TGCAGTGCTAAGGGACAGAGTCCTGACTCCTACAATGAGCAGTTCTTC.

This clonotype was counted only a few times. The chain joins TRBV20-1 to TRBJ2-3, with a possible D match to TRBD1 (5 bases). The CDR3 extends over 15 amino acids. V was clipped by 2 bases and J by 6 bases, with 18 bases between them. In germline, CDR1 is DFQATT, CDR2 SNEGSKA (reference sequence). CDR3 in DNA: TGCAGTGCTAGAAAAGGGGCGGACCCATCCGATACGCAGTATTTT. Translation: CSARKGADPSDTQYF.

The gene calls are TRBV27 and TRBJ2-4; TRBD1 or TRBD2 may be the D gene (5 bases each). Between the trimmed V and J ends, which lost 8 bases and 5 bases, there was a span of 16 bases. The CDR3 loop spans 14 amino acids. Per germline, CDR1 MNHEY and CDR2 SMNVEV (reference sequence). Here the CDR3 reads CASWGSGNENIQYF. CDR3 coding DNA: TGTGCCAGCTGGGGGTCAGGGAATGAAAACATTCAGTACTTC.

The chain joins TRBV4-2 to TRBJ2-3; 14 bases fit TRBD2. CDR3 length: 15 amino acids. Germline V gene lookup returns CDR1 LGHNA and CDR2 YNFKEQ. With 3 bases clipped from V and 5 bases from J, the junction kept 1 base outside the gene matches. The CDR3 DNA sequence: TGTGCCAGCAGCCACGGACTAGCGGGAGGAGATACGCAGTATTTT. Translation gives CASSHGLAGGDTQYF.

This clonotype has more than one count but fewer than ten. The V and J genes are TRBV6-2 or TRBV6-3 and TRBJ1-5, with a possible D match to TRBD1 (5 bases). CDR1 MNHEY and CDR2 SVGEGT come from the germline V gene. The CDR3 totals 12 residues. Trimming left V 4 bases short and J 4 bases short, with 5 bases between. This chain's CDR3 is CASSWTNQPQHF. The DNA for the CDR3 is TGTGCCAGCAGTTGGACAAATCAGCCCCAGCATTTT.

The sample holds many counts of this clonotype. The chain couples TRBV6-5 to TRBJ2-2; D may be TRBD2 (6 bases). Germline assignment: CDR1 MNHEY and CDR2 SVGAGI. The CDR3 sequence is 15 residues long. V was pared by 6 bases and J by 5 bases, with 16 bases between. DNA for the CDR3: TGTGCCAGCAGCTTGACTAGGCGAGGGACCGGGGAGCTGTTTTTT. It translates to CASSLTRRGTGELFF.

The chain is built from TRBV10-2 and TRBJ1-1; D is undetermined. Looked up from germline, CDR1 is WSHSY and CDR2 is SAAADI. The CDR3 is 14 residues long. V gave up 0 bases and J gave up 6 bases, with 11 bases separating them. CDR3 nucleotide sequence: TGCGCCAGCAGTGAGTCGACATGGGGATCTGAAGCTTTCTTT. Translating it yields CASSESTWGSEAFF.

This clonotype was observed a few times. The chain uses TRBV5-1 and TRBJ2-2, with D possibly matching TRBD2 (5 bases). V was trimmed by 5 bases and J by 6 bases, leaving 11 bases between them. The length of the CDR3 is 13 residues. Germline lookup yields CDR1 SGHRS and CDR2 YFSETQ. The CDR3 nucleotides are TGCGCCAGCAGGAGGGCGGTCGCCGGGGAGCTGTTTTTT. Protein: CASRRAVAGELFF.

This clonotype has only a few counts. CDR3 nucleotide sequence: TGCAGTGCTAGTAGGACTCGCCCGGGAGGAGATACGCAGTATTTT. This codes for CSASRTRPGGDTQYF. The chain employs TRBV20-1 and TRBJ2-3; 7 bases match TRBD2. This CDR3 has 15 amino acids. Germline V gives CDR1 DFQATT, CDR2 SNEGSKA (reference sequence). With 3 bases clipped from V and 5 bases from J, the junction kept 11 bases outside the gene matches.

This clonotype occurred a few times. The V call is TRBV7-8, the J call TRBJ2-1; D might be TRBD2 (7 bases). Trimming shortened V by 11 bases and J by 3 bases, and 17 bases separated the two germline ends. CDR3 length: 14 amino acids. Germline loops: CDR1 SGHVS, CDR2 FQNEAQ. Here the CDR3 DNA reads TGTGCCGGCTCTGAGGGGGGGAGCTACAATGAGCAGTTCTTC. Translating it yields CAGSEGGSYNEQFF.

A few counts support this clonotype. The chain carries TRBV20-1 and TRBJ1-4; the D gene is possibly TRBD1 (6 bases). Trimming removed 5 bases from V and 0 bases from J, with 10 bases in between. The CDR3 contains 14 residues. The germline CDR1 and CDR2 sequences are DFQATT and SNEGSKA (reference sequence). CDR3 sequence reads: CSAVGATTNEKLFF. The CDR3 region has the DNA TGCAGTGCTGTGGGGGCTACAACTAATGAAAAACTGTTTTTT.

The chain recombines TRBV20-1 with TRBJ2-7, with D possibly TRBD1 on 5 matching bases. The V and J ends lost 5 bases and 0 bases respectively, with 14 bases between them. The CDR3 loop spans 14 amino acids. Germline lookup yields CDR1 DFQATT and CDR2 SNEGSKA (reference sequence). CDR3 in amino acids: CSAGAGPPSYEQYF. The CDR3 coding sequence is TGCAGTGCTGGGGCAGGGCCCCCCTCCTACGAGCAGTACTTC.

The chain couples TRBV3-1 to TRBJ2-6; maybe TRBD2 (5 bases). CDR1 is LGHDT and CDR2 is YNNKEL in the germline V gene (reference sequence). This CDR3 is 15 amino acids long. The V gene lost 0 bases and the J gene lost 4 bases, with 7 bases spanning the gap. The DNA for the CDR3 is TGTGCCAGCAGCCAAGATACTAGGGGGGCCAACGTCCTGACTTTC. Its protein is CASSQDTRGANVLTF.

This clonotype was detected a few times. The rearrangement uses TRBV12-3 or TRBV12-4 and TRBJ2-4; D might be TRBD1 or TRBD2, each matching 5 bases. The CDR3 has 11 residues. The V end was cut by 4 bases, the J end by 12 bases, with 10 bases between. The CDR3 sequence is CASSWDRTQYF. DNA for the CDR3: TGTGCCAGCAGTTGGGACCGGACTCAGTACTTC.

J is TRBJ2-5 and V is TRBV10-3; TRBD1 might be the D (5 bases). The germline gives CDR1 ENHRY, CDR2 SYGVKD. This CDR3 spans 12 amino acids. V was cut by 8 bases and J by 5 bases, with 12 bases left in between. The CDR3 nucleotides are TGTGCCATCCAGGGATCTGGTGAGACCCAGTACTTC. This translates into CAIQGSGETQYF.

This chain links TRBV19 with TRBJ1-2; tentatively, D is TRBD1 (6 bases). The germline V gene has CDR1 LNHDA and CDR2 SQIVND (reference sequence). The length of the CDR3 is 13 residues. The V and J ends lost 3 bases and 8 bases respectively, with 13 bases between them. The CDR3 bases are TGTGCCAGTAGTATCCGACAGGCGCCAGGCTACACCTTC. It encodes CASSIRQAPGYTF.

This chain joins TRBV6-1 and TRBJ2-5; 8 bases map to TRBD2. The ends lost 6 bases at V and 2 bases at J; junction bases unmatched: 2. The germline gives CDR1 MNHNS, CDR2 SASEGT. This CDR3 is built from 13 residues. CDR3 DNA sequence: TGTGCCAGCAGGGTAGCGGGACAAGAGACCCAGTACTTC. This codes for CASRVAGQETQYF.

J is TRBJ2-2 and V is TRBV29-1; 9 nucleotides match TRBD1. J lost 4 bases, V lost 7 bases, and 4 bases had no gene match. The CDR3 contains 13 residues. Germline assignment: CDR1 SQVTM and CDR2 ANQGSEA. The CDR3 coding sequence is TGCAGCGGACAGGGGGGGGGCACCGGGGAGCTGTTTTTT. It encodes CSGQGGGTGELFF.

The genes are TRBV20-1 and TRBJ2-7; the match to TRBD2 covers 11 bases. The germline V gene has CDR1 DFQATT and CDR2 SNEGSKA (reference sequence). The CDR3 extends over 16 amino acids. The V gene end was trimmed by 3 bases and the J gene end by 0 bases; junction bases not matched to a gene: 7. CDR3 sequence: CSASLLAGGSSYEQYF. The CDR3 DNA reads as TGCAGTGCTAGTCTCCTAGCGGGAGGAAGCTCCTACGAGCAGTACTTC.